These 26 T cell receptor beta chains originate from one sample sequenced in a study of post-analysis software for immune sequencing data (dated by TCRdb to about 2015). Overall results and qualifications from the work: About five TRBV segments, including TRBV5-6, TRBV5-1 and TRBV20-1, were significantly more frequent in patients than controls.

Antigens for these TCRs are unknown. Library preparation employed PCR. The sequencer listed for this sample is Illumina HiSeq 2500. To reduce PCR and sequencing biases, unique molecular identifiers were incorporated into the TCR beta cDNA libraries. Using fastp trimming at Q25 and MiXCR clonotype assembly, TCRdb reanalyzed the public sequencing data and kept in-frame beta chains. Each entry merges the rows of one CDR3 protein and shows their most common DNA and genes. Present in this sample are hundreds of thousands of distinct CDR3 sequences, 44% of which were seen just once. The leading ten clones occupy 1.7% of the sample. Source material: blood. The receptors here all came from a girl aged 5-17 years with multiple sclerosis.

This rearrangement joins TRBV20-1 to TRBJ1-2; TRBD1 aligns across 9 bases. Unmatched junction bases numbered 6, after V lost 3 bases and J lost 4 bases. CDR1 DFQATT and CDR2 SNEGSKA come from the germline V gene (reference sequence). There are 14 residues in the CDR3. This CDR3 is CSASGTGMPYGYTF. The CDR3 region has the DNA TGCAGTGCTAGCGGGACAGGGATGCCCTATGGCTACACCTTC.

The chain combines TRBV7-2 with TRBJ1-5, with 8 bases that match TRBD1. The CDR3 runs 15 residues. From germline, CDR1 is SGHTA and CDR2 FQGNSA. Unmatched junction bases numbered 10, after V lost 5 bases and J lost 7 bases. CDR3 region: CASSLRTGTRQPQHF. In nucleotides, the CDR3 is TGTGCCAGCAGCCTCCGGACAGGGACTAGGCAGCCCCAGCATTTT.

Ten or more counts support this clonotype. V and J are TRBV27 and TRBJ2-7; no clear D gene. V was cut by 8 bases and J by 1 base, with 6 bases left in between. Germline V lookup: CDR1 MNHEY, CDR2 SMNVEV (reference sequence). The CDR3 spans 11 residues. In DNA form, the CDR3 reads TGTGCCAGCCTTGTTTCCTACGAGCAGTACTTC. Its protein product is CASLVSYEQYF.

The chain recombines TRBV24-1 with TRBJ1-1, with TRBD1 matching over 12 bases. V dropped 3 bases and J dropped 6; count of bases not matched to a gene: 4. The CDR3 contains 15 residues. In germline, CDR1 is KGHDR, CDR2 SFDVKD. The CDR3 DNA sequence: TGTGCCACCAGTGATCCGGGACAGGGGGCCTCTGAAGCTTTCTTT. It is translated as CATSDPGQGASEAFF.

The V call is TRBV5-1, the J call TRBJ1-1; 10 bases fit TRBD1. CDR3 length: 16 residues. With 4 bases clipped from V and 1 base from J, the junction kept 7 bases outside the gene matches. CDR1 is SGHRS and CDR2 is YFSETQ in the germline V gene. CDR3 sequence (DNA): TGCGCCAGCAGCGACTGGACAGGGGGAAAGAACACTGAAGCTTTCTTT. Translated: CASSDWTGGKNTEAFF.

This clonotype was picked up a small number of times. The rearrangement joins TRBV29-1 to TRBJ2-5; D is possibly TRBD1 (5 bases). The germline V and J ends were trimmed by 5 bases and 4 bases, with 17 bases remaining between them. CDR3 length: 14 amino acids. Germline values: CDR1 SQVTM, CDR2 ANQGSEA. The CDR3 spells CSVSRVLTGETQYF. The DNA for the CDR3 is TGCAGCGTTTCCAGGGTCCTGACGGGAGAGACCCAGTACTTC. Complete variable domain (other parts from reference TRBV29-1 and TRBJ2-5): SAVISQKPSRDICQRGTSLTIQCQVDSQVTMMFWYRQQPGQSLTLIATANQGSEATYESGFVIDKFPISRPNLTFSTLTVSNMSPEDSSIYLCSVSRVLTGETQYFGPGTRLLVL.

This chain connects TRBV7-2 to TRBJ2-1; D is tentatively TRBD1 or TRBD2 (6 bases each). V was pared by 0 bases and J by 8 bases, with 17 bases between. Per germline, CDR1 SGHTA and CDR2 FQGNSA. The CDR3 spans 16 residues. CDR3 in DNA: TGTGCCAGCAGCTTAGCCTCGACGGGGGCTATGTATGAGCAGTTCTTC. Encoded protein: CASSLASTGAMYEQFF.

The V call is TRBV20-1, the J call TRBJ2-7; D is tentatively TRBD1 or TRBD2 (5 bases each). The germline gives CDR1 DFQATT, CDR2 SNEGSKA (reference sequence). This CDR3 spans 14 amino acids. Deletions cut 4 bases from V and 3 bases from J, with 16 bases between. This CDR3 is CSATPAGRGYEQYF. The CDR3, as DNA: TGCAGTGCTACCCCGGCAGGGAGAGGCTACGAGCAGTACTTC.

The rearrangement joins TRBV12-3 or TRBV12-4 to TRBJ2-1; D remains ambiguous. With 8 bases removed from V and 4 bases from J, the gap between germline ends came to 15 bases. This CDR3 has 14 amino acids. The DNA of the CDR3 is TGTGCCAGCGGAAATGACGATGTTTACAATGAGCAGTTCTTC. The encoded protein is CASGNDDVYNEQFF.

V gene TRBV20-1 combines with J gene TRBJ2-5; TRBD1 might be the D (6 bases). Germline V gene lookup returns CDR1 DFQATT and CDR2 SNEGSKA (reference sequence). With 3 bases removed from V and 5 bases from J, the gap between germline ends came to 10 bases. The CDR3 covers 12 residues. The CDR3 sequence is CSARGARETQYF. The CDR3 DNA reads TGCAGTGCTAGGGGGGCGCGGGAGACCCAGTACTTC.

The J gene is TRBJ2-1, the V gene TRBV7-7; D may correspond to TRBD1 or TRBD2 (5 bases each). The germline V gene encodes CDR1 SSHAT and CDR2 FNYEAQ (reference sequence). The CDR3 loop spans 15 amino acids. V lost 8 bases, J lost 2 bases, and 16 bases lay in between. The CDR3: CASSEGFQAYNEQFF. The CDR3 DNA reads TGTGCCAGCTCTGAGGGGTTTCAGGCCTACAATGAGCAGTTCTTC.

DNA of the CDR3: TGCAGTGCTAGACCCCTGGGGACAGTTCGCTCTGGAAACACCATATATTTT. This encodes CSARPLGTVRSGNTIYF. V is TRBV20-1 and J is TRBJ1-3; 7 bases fit TRBD1. Germline V CDR1 and CDR2: DFQATT, SNEGSKA (reference sequence). Germline trimming cut 2 bases from V and 0 bases from J; bases unmatched to any gene: 10. CDR3 length: 17 amino acids.

The chain uses TRBV27 and TRBJ1-2, with D possibly matching TRBD1 (5 bases). Trimming shortened V by 5 bases and J by 1 base, and 14 bases separated the two germline ends. The CDR3 is 15 residues long. Germline V gene lookup returns CDR1 MNHEY and CDR2 SMNVEV (reference sequence). CDR3 sequence reads: CASSEEGTGNYGYTF. Written as DNA, the CDR3 is TGTGCCAGCAGTGAAGAGGGGACGGGTAACTATGGCTACACCTTC.

The chain links TRBV29-1 to TRBJ1-2; D unresolved. Trimming stripped 1 base from V and 4 bases from J, with 7 bases between. Germline assignment: CDR1 SQVTM and CDR2 ANQGSEA. The CDR3 is made up of 12 amino acids. DNA for the CDR3: TGCAGCGTTGAAGCCCAGGCCTATGGCTACACCTTC. It specifies CSVEAQAYGYTF.

The V and J genes are TRBV29-1 and TRBJ1-4, with 8 bases that match TRBD1. The CDR3 extends over 11 amino acids. CDR1 SQVTM and CDR2 ANQGSEA come from the germline V gene. J was trimmed by 7 bases and V by 5 bases; bases with no gene match: 0. This CDR3 reads CSVTGGEKLFF. The DNA of the CDR3 is TGCAGCGTTACAGGGGGTGAAAAACTGTTTTTT.

This clonotype was counted at least ten times. The chain employs TRBV29-1 and TRBJ1-1; TRBD1 matches 9 bases. Per germline, CDR1 SQVTM and CDR2 ANQGSEA. With 5 bases clipped from V and 2 bases from J, the junction kept 3 bases outside the gene matches. The CDR3 has 13 amino acids. CDR3 bases: TGCAGCGTTACGGGACAGGGAAACACTGAAGCTTTCTTT. Its translation: CSVTGQGNTEAFF. The complete variable domain, with remaining parts taken from reference TRBV29-1 and TRBJ1-1, reads SAVISQKPSRDICQRGTSLTIQCQVDSQVTMMFWYRQQPGQSLTLIATANQGSEATYESGFVIDKFPISRPNLTFSTLTVSNMSPEDSSIYLCSVTGQGNTEAFFGQGTRLTVV.

This rearrangement joins TRBV29-1 to TRBJ2-3, with D possibly TRBD1 on 5 matching bases. V lost 4 bases, J lost 6 bases, and 20 bases lay in between. The CDR3 consists of 15 residues. Germline values: CDR1 SQVTM, CDR2 ANQGSEA. The CDR3 nucleotides read TGCAGCGTTGCTGCAATGACTCGGGCAGGGGATACGCAGTATTTT. Its translation: CSVAAMTRAGDTQYF.

The chain combines TRBV15 with TRBJ1-5; D may be TRBD1 (6 bases). CDR3 length: 14 residues. The V end lost 3 bases, the J end lost 6 bases, and 12 bases lay between the germline ends. Germline CDR1 and CDR2: LNHNV and YYDKDF (reference sequence). The CDR3, as DNA: TGTGCCACCAGCAGTTGGACAGAGGGTCAGCCCCAGCATTTT. Translation: CATSSWTEGQPQHF.

The chain joins TRBV3-1 to TRBJ2-5; TRBD1 aligns across 7 bases. The germline V gene encodes CDR1 LGHDT and CDR2 YNNKEL (reference sequence). The ends lost 3 bases at V and 7 bases at J; junction bases unmatched: 5. CDR3 size: 13 residues. The CDR3 region has the DNA TGTGCCAGCAGCCATTCAAACAGGGGGACCCAGTACTTC. Protein: CASSHSNRGTQYF.

The sample holds a few counts of this clonotype. The genes are TRBV7-2 and TRBJ2-7; 9 positions agree with TRBD1. This CDR3 contains 14 residues. The V gene end was trimmed by 5 bases and the J gene end by 3 bases; junction bases not matched to a gene: 5. Germline-derived CDR1 and CDR2 are SGHTA and FQGNSA. The CDR3 nucleotides are TGTGCCAGCAGCCGGACAGGGGTAAGCTACGAGCAGTACTTC. Protein: CASSRTGVSYEQYF. Based on the CDR3 plus reference TRBV7-2 and TRBJ2-7, the full variable domain is GAGVSQSPSNKVTEKGKDVELRCDPISGHTALYWYRQSLGQGLEFLIYFQGNSAPDKSGLPSDRFSAERTGGSVSTLTIQRTQQEDSAVYLCASSRTGVSYEQYFGPGTRLTVT.

This chain links TRBV6-5 with TRBJ1-2; D unresolved. Germline values: CDR1 MNHEY, CDR2 SVGAGI. Between the trimmed V and J ends, which lost 6 bases and 3 bases, there was a span of 8 bases. The CDR3 sequence is 12 residues long. The CDR3 here is CASSEADYGYTF. The DNA for the CDR3 is TGTGCCAGCAGCGAGGCGGACTATGGCTACACCTTC.

The rearrangement links TRBV12-3 or TRBV12-4 to TRBJ2-1, with TRBD2 matching over 7 bases. The J segment lost 10 bases and the V segment lost 2 bases, leaving 14 bases of the junction unmatched. CDR3 size: 16 residues. CDR3 DNA sequence: TGTGCCAGCAGTTTAACCGACGGGAGGAAAAGTAGGGAGCAGTTCTTC. Its translation: CASSLTDGRKSREQFF.

This sequence joins TRBV12-3 or TRBV12-4 and TRBJ2-7; D is uncertain. The tail of the sequence fits TRBJ2-5 better, so the J call may be wrong. CDR3 length: 14 residues. This CDR3 is CASSTVRYQETQYF. The CDR3 DNA reads as TGTGCCAGCTCGACCGTTAGGTACCAAGAGACCCAGTACTTC.

In its sample, this clonotype was seen a few times. The CDR3 is CASSRAKGKETAGANVLTF. CDR3 DNA sequence: TGCGCCAGCAGCCGCGCGAAGGGGAAAGAGACCGCAGGGGCCAACGTCCTGACTTTC. The V gene is TRBV5-1, the J gene TRBJ2-6; D might be TRBD1 (5 bases). The V and J ends lost 4 bases and 4 bases respectively, with 24 bases between them. The CDR3 is 19 amino acids. Germline CDR1 is SGHRS and CDR2 is YFSETQ.

V and J are TRBV5-1 and TRBJ2-1; 9 nucleotides agree with TRBD2. CDR1 is SGHRS and CDR2 is YFSETQ in the germline V gene. V dropped 4 bases and J dropped 5; count of bases not matched to a gene: 4. CDR3 length: 14 amino acids. DNA for the CDR3: TGCGCCAGCAGCCGTGAGCGGGGGGACAATGAGCAGTTCTTC. Protein product: CASSRERGDNEQFF.

The CDR3 bases are TGCGCCAGCAGCTTTTCTGCCGGGAGCGTACCCTACGAGCAGTACTTC. It encodes CASSFSAGSVPYEQYF. V gene TRBV5-1 combines with J gene TRBJ2-7, with a tentative D call TRBD2 (6 bases). Germline V CDR1 and CDR2: SGHRS, YFSETQ. V lost 2 bases, J lost 2 bases, and 17 bases lay in between. The CDR3 runs to 16 residues.